A single sample gave rise to the 29 T cell receptor beta chains below, sequenced in a study of T cell changes during pregnancy in multiple sclerosis. Using immunoSEQ multiplex PCR, the repertoire was profiled, and TCRdb retains in-frame clones only, with some absent. The sample has tens of thousands of clones, over 75% seen once. Here the sequenced sample was peripheral blood, taken in the first trimester of pregnancy. Source of these receptors: a female donor with multiple sclerosis, enrolled in a pregnancy study.

This chain joins TRBV5-1 and TRBJ1-2, with D hard to call. CDR1 SGHRS and CDR2 YFSETQ come from the germline V gene. The V and J ends lost 2 bases and 5 bases respectively, with 10 bases between them. This CDR3 contains 13 residues. The CDR3 here is CASSFSPGYGYTF. DNA of the CDR3: TGCGCCAGCAGCTTCAGCCCAGGATATGGCTACACCTTC.

The rearrangement links TRBV7-2 to TRBJ2-5; D remains unclear. V was cut by 10 bases and J by 5 bases, with 11 bases left in between. The germline V gene has CDR1 SGHTA and CDR2 FQGNSA. This CDR3 has 11 residues. The CDR3 is CAIRSGETQYF. The CDR3 region has the DNA TGTGCCATCCGGAGTGGGGAGACCCAGTACTTC.

V and J are TRBV9 and TRBJ2-1; 9 nucleotides align to TRBD2. There are 15 residues in the CDR3. The V and J ends lost 0 bases and 8 bases, in that order; junction bases with no gene match: 6. Germline V CDR1 and CDR2: SGDLS, YYNGEE. The CDR3 protein is CASSVESGRFDEQFF. The CDR3 DNA sequence: TGTGCCAGCAGCGTAGAAAGCGGGAGGTTCGATGAGCAGTTCTTC.

The J gene is TRBJ1-2, the V gene TRBV7-3; possibly TRBD1 for D (5 bases). The CDR3 is made up of 13 amino acids. Trimming took 5 bases from V and 4 from J, leaving 11 bases between them. Germline assignment: CDR1 SGHTA and CDR2 FQGTGA. The CDR3 DNA sequence: TGTGCCAGCAGCGCTCAGGGAGGCTATGGCTACACCTTC. Translation: CASSAQGGYGYTF.

V gene TRBV5-4 combines with J gene TRBJ1-2; 8 bases are a match to TRBD1. Germline-derived CDR1 and CDR2 are SGHNT and YYREEE (reference sequence). The CDR3 covers 14 residues. J lost 6 bases, V lost 4 bases, and 8 bases had no gene match. The DNA of the CDR3 is TGTGCCAGCAGCCCCGGGACAGGAAGGGATGGCTACACCTTC. Translating it yields CASSPGTGRDGYTF. Variable domain in full (rest from reference TRBV5-4 and TRBJ1-2): ETGVTQSPTHLIKTRGQQVTLRCSSQSGHNTVSWYQQALGQGPQFIFQYYREEENGRGNFPPRFSGLQFPNYSSELNVNALELDDSALYLCASSPGTGRDGYTFGSGTRLTVV.

V is TRBV6-1 and J is TRBJ2-1; TRBD2 matches 12 bases. V dropped 5 bases and J dropped 3; count of bases not matched to a gene: 2. The CDR3 contains 15 residues. Germline V gene lookup returns CDR1 MNHNS and CDR2 SASEGT. Here the CDR3 DNA reads TGTGCCAGCAGTCGGACTAGCGGGGACTACAATGAGCAGTTCTTC. Protein: CASSRTSGDYNEQFF.

The V gene is TRBV7-9, the J gene TRBJ2-3, with 7 bases aligning to TRBD1. CDR1 SEHNR and CDR2 FQNEAQ come from the germline V gene (reference sequence). There are 16 residues in the CDR3. V was pared by 5 bases and J by 2 bases, with 10 bases of the junction left unmatched. The CDR3 protein is CASSRGNRGPTDTQYF. The CDR3 DNA reads as TGTGCCAGCAGCCGCGGTAACAGGGGACCCACAGATACGCAGTATTTT.

V is TRBV4-2 and J is TRBJ1-2, with D maybe TRBD1 (6 bases). The CDR3 is made up of 17 amino acids. The V and J ends lost 0 bases and 3 bases respectively, with 17 bases between them. In germline, CDR1 is LGHNA, CDR2 YNFKEQ. CDR3 DNA: TGTGCCAGCAGCCAAGAGCAGGGGCCACGGACTTACTATGGCTACACCTTC. Protein: CASSQEQGPRTYYGYTF.

This chain joins TRBV4-1 and TRBJ2-5; TRBD1 might be the D (6 bases). CDR1 is MGHRA and CDR2 is YSYEKL in the germline V gene. The CDR3 is made up of 17 amino acids. V lost 0 bases and J 0 bases, leaving 14 bases between the germline ends. The CDR3 DNA follows: TGCGCCAGCAGCCAAGATGTGGGGGCCGTTTACCAAGAGACCCAGTACTTC. The encoded protein is CASSQDVGAVYQETQYF.

The rearrangement uses TRBV25-1 and TRBJ2-1; a weak D match, TRBD1 (6 bases). The length of the CDR3 is 15 residues. V was cut by 7 bases and J by 0 bases, with 13 bases left in between. Germline values: CDR1 MGHDK, CDR2 SYGVNS. CDR3 coding DNA: TGTGCCAGCACGAGCGGACAGTACTCCTACAATGAGCAGTTCTTC. Its translation: CASTSGQYSYNEQFF.

V gene TRBV7-8 combines with J gene TRBJ1-1, with D possibly matching TRBD1 (5 bases). CDR1 and CDR2 (germline): SGHVS, FQNEAQ. The CDR3 is 13 residues long. Trimming cost V 5 bases and J 0 bases, with 7 bases left between them. The CDR3 spells CASSRQLNTEAFF. For the CDR3, the DNA is TGTGCCAGCAGCCGACAGTTGAACACTGAAGCTTTCTTT.

The chain couples TRBV18 to TRBJ2-2; D might be TRBD1 (7 bases). The CDR3 extends over 16 amino acids. From germline, CDR1 is KGHSH and CDR2 LQKENI. Trimming pared 5 bases from V and 0 bases from J, leaving 13 bases between. The CDR3 sequence: CASSWRDSPNTGELFF. In nucleotides, the CDR3 is TGTGCCAGCTCATGGCGGGACAGCCCGAACACCGGGGAGCTGTTTTTT.

The J gene is TRBJ1-4, the V gene TRBV30; D is uncertain. Deletions cut 1 base from V and 6 bases from J, with 9 bases between. CDR1 GTSNPN and CDR2 SVGIG come from the germline V gene (reference sequence). The CDR3 has 13 residues. The CDR3 spells CAWSDKRDEKLFF. The CDR3 coding sequence is TGTGCCTGGAGTGACAAGAGGGATGAAAAACTGTTTTTT.

This sequence joins TRBV7-8 and TRBJ2-2; 7 bases map to TRBD2. The CDR3 runs to 15 residues. CDR1 SGHVS and CDR2 FQNEAQ come from the germline V gene. The V segment lost 5 bases and the J segment 0 bases; nucleotides outside the gene matches: 3. The CDR3 DNA follows: TGTGCCAGCAGCGGGAGGGATTCGAACACCGGGGAGCTGTTTTTT. Amino acids: CASSGRDSNTGELFF.

The V and J genes are TRBV6-6 and TRBJ2-7, with 8 bases aligning to TRBD1. The CDR3 sequence is 15 residues long. The V gene end was trimmed by 6 bases and the J gene end by 3 bases; junction bases not matched to a gene: 10. Looked up from germline, CDR1 is MNHNY and CDR2 is SVGAGI (reference sequence). The CDR3 reads CASSPPGTGNYEQYF. In nucleotides, the CDR3 is TGTGCCAGCAGCCCGCCCGGGACAGGCAACTACGAGCAGTACTTC.

The V call is TRBV21-1, the J call TRBJ2-7; the table's D call, TRBD2, has no DNA check behind it. TRBV21-1 is a listed pseudogene. The CDR3 spans 16 residues. The CDR3 region has the DNA TGTGCCAGCAGCAAAGAAGTTGGCTGGCGGTACTACGAGCAGTACTTC. This sequence encodes CASSKEVGWRYYEQYF.

This rearrangement joins TRBV2 to TRBJ2-3; D is perhaps TRBD2 (5 bases). V was clipped by 7 bases and J by 4 bases, with 12 bases between them. The CDR3 is made up of 13 amino acids. Germline CDR1 is SNHLY and CDR2 is FYNNEI. DNA for the CDR3: TGTGCCAGCAAGGTCGGGGTGTCAGATACGCAGTATTTT. It codes for CASKVGVSDTQYF.

The chain carries TRBV30 and TRBJ1-5, with a tentative D call TRBD1 (5 bases). Trimming removed 0 bases at V and 2 bases at J, with 8 bases between. There are 14 residues in the CDR3. Germline CDR1 reads GTSNPN; CDR2 reads SVGIG (reference sequence). The CDR3 spells CAWSVWGGNQPQHF. Written as DNA, the CDR3 is TGTGCCTGGAGTGTTTGGGGCGGCAATCAGCCCCAGCATTTT.

The gene calls are TRBV6-5 and TRBJ1-2, with a possible D match to TRBD1 (6 bases). Germline lookup yields CDR1 MNHEY and CDR2 SVGAGI. Trimming removed 4 bases from V and 6 bases from J, with 12 bases in between. CDR3 length equals 13 residues. The CDR3 DNA reads TGTGCCAGCAGTTGGACAGCGCAGGATGGCTACACCTTC. It yields the protein CASSWTAQDGYTF.

This chain connects TRBV11-2 to TRBJ1-5, with TRBD1 identical over 7 bases. There are 14 residues in the CDR3. The V segment lost 5 bases and the J segment 7 bases; nucleotides outside the gene matches: 8. CDR1 and CDR2 (germline): SGHAT, FQNNGV. CDR3 DNA: TGTGCCAGCAGCCCAAGACAGGGCTTACAGCCCCAGCATTTT. It translates to CASSPRQGLQPQHF. The whole variable domain, remainder taken from reference TRBV11-2 and TRBJ1-5, is EAGVAQSPRYKIIEKRQSVAFWCNPISGHATLYWYQQILGQGPKLLIQFQNNGVVDDSQLPKDRFSAERLKGVDSTLKIQPAKLEDSAVYLCASSPRQGLQPQHFGDGTRLSIL.

The gene calls are TRBV4-2 and TRBJ2-1; D unclear. The CDR3 has 15 amino acids. The V gene's germline CDR1 is LGHNA and CDR2 YNFKEQ. Between the trimmed V and J ends, which lost 5 bases and 5 bases, there was a span of 16 bases. CDR3 protein: CASSSQPTANNEQFF. The DNA of the CDR3 is TGTGCCAGCAGCTCGCAACCAACAGCAAACAATGAGCAGTTCTTC.

This chain joins TRBV6-5 and TRBJ2-7; 7 positions match TRBD2. This CDR3 is built from 15 residues. Germline CDR1 and CDR2: MNHEY and SVGAGI. V lost 2 bases, J lost 3 bases, and 7 bases stayed unmatched. The CDR3 nucleotides are TGTGCCAGCAGTTACCGGCCTAGCGGCCACTACGAGCAGTACTTC. This gives the protein CASSYRPSGHYEQYF.

The chain uses TRBV5-6 and TRBJ2-5; D might be TRBD2 (6 bases). V lost 0 bases and J lost 6, with 15 bases in between. The length of the CDR3 is 15 residues. Germline values: CDR1 SGHDT, CDR2 YYEEEE. The DNA for the CDR3 is TGTGCCAGCAGCTTGGTCCATCGGGGGTTACAGACCCAGTACTTC. It specifies CASSLVHRGLQTQYF.

The chain combines TRBV18 with TRBJ1-2; 7 bases align to TRBD1. Germline values: CDR1 KGHSH, CDR2 LQKENI. The CDR3 length is 14 residues. Trimming at V came to 6 bases and at J to 5 bases, leaving 9 bases not matched to a gene. The CDR3 sequence is CASSLTGNHYGYTF. The CDR3 DNA reads as TGTGCCAGCTCCTTGACAGGGAATCATTATGGCTACACCTTC.

This chain links TRBV2 with TRBJ2-7, with D perhaps matching TRBD1 (5 bases). The CDR3 length is 13 residues. Germline V gives CDR1 SNHLY, CDR2 FYNNEI. Deletions cut 7 bases from V and 1 base from J, with 11 bases between. CDR3 loop: CASKQAISYEQYF. As DNA, the CDR3 is TGTGCCAGCAAACAGGCGATATCCTACGAGCAGTACTTC.

This chain links TRBV7-9 with TRBJ1-1; tentative D call: TRBD1 (6 bases). CDR1 and CDR2 from the germline V gene are SEHNR and FQNEAQ (reference sequence). V lost 5 bases to trimming and J lost 4 bases, with 14 bases between them. The CDR3 loop spans 14 amino acids. CDR3 nucleotides: TGTGCCAGCAGCGTGGGGGGGGCGGGCACTGAAGCTTTCTTT. Translated, it gives CASSVGGAGTEAFF.

This chain joins TRBV30 and TRBJ2-3; no clear D. Deletions cut 2 bases from V and 4 bases from J, with 16 bases between. This CDR3 is 15 amino acids long. CDR1 and CDR2 (germline): GTSNPN, SVGIG (reference sequence). For the CDR3, the DNA is TGTGCCTGGAGTTATTATAGAGCTTCCCCAGATACGCAGTATTTT. Encoded protein: CAWSYYRASPDTQYF.

The rearrangement joins TRBV18 to TRBJ1-5, with TRBD1 matching 8 bases. The CDR3 is 13 residues long. CDR1 and CDR2 (germline): KGHSH, LQKENI. V was clipped by 5 bases and J by 4 bases; unmatched bases: 1. In DNA, the CDR3 is TGTGCCAGCTCAACAGGGGGAAATCAGCCCCAGCATTTT. Translation gives CASSTGGNQPQHF.

This chain joins TRBV7-2 and TRBJ1-1; no clear D gene. Trimming took 1 base from V and 3 from J, leaving 6 bases between them. CDR1 and CDR2 from the germline V gene are SGHTA and FQGNSA. The CDR3 has 13 amino acids. The CDR3 nucleotides read TGTGCCAGCAGCTTAGTCGGGGACACTGAAGCTTTCTTT. Residues: CASSLVGDTEAFF.